The 3 T cell receptor beta chains listed next were all sequenced from one sample in a study of identical twins. Each CDR3 protein is one row after TCRdb ran MiXCR on the 5' RACE reads. The table includes approximately 240,000 distinct CDR3 sequences, around an eighth detected once. The source material was memory (CD45RO+) T cells sorted from blood. The receptors derive from a woman aged 18 to 35 in good health.

The rearrangement links TRBV6-2 or TRBV6-3 to TRBJ2-5, with 9 bases identical to TRBD2. The CDR3 totals 19 residues. J lost 5 bases, V lost 2 bases, and 18 bases had no gene match. Germline V gene data show CDR1 as MNHEY and CDR2 as SVGEGT. The CDR3 DNA reads TGTGCCAGCAGTTACCCTAGCGGGAAAATGGTCTATCATCCGGAGACCCAGTACTTC. This sequence encodes CASSYPSGKMVYHPETQYF.

The gene calls are TRBV11-2 and TRBJ2-1, with 10 bases aligning to TRBD2. CDR3 length equals 15 residues. From germline, CDR1 is SGHAT and CDR2 FQNNGV. V lost 6 bases to trimming and J lost 9 bases; unmatched junction nucleotides: 11. In nucleotides, the CDR3 is TGTGCCAGCAGGCGGAGCGGGGGGGCTGGGGGTGAGCAGTTCTTC. It yields the protein CASRRSGGAGGEQFF.

This clonotype was recorded many times. The chain combines TRBV15 with TRBJ2-5; D remains ambiguous. V was pared by 0 bases and J by 2 bases, with 10 bases between. Germline CDR1 LNHNV, CDR2 YYDKDF (reference sequence). CDR3 length: 15 residues. In nucleotides, the CDR3 is TGTGCCACCAGCAGAGATTTCGGGTCACAAGAGACCCAGTACTTC. Translation gives CATSRDFGSQETQYF.